In its sample, the clone carrying this TCR beta chain was seen many times. The CDR3 end falls 3 residues outside the read, so it is completed with the germline J gene. This entry belongs to a study of T cell clonality in common variable immunodeficiency. Sequencing used immunoSEQ multiplex PCR; TCRdb keeps in-frame clones, though not all of them. Singletons are absent from the sample, which has some 50,000 clones. This CDR3 has 14 residues. Trimming took 7 bases from V and 6 from J; bases not matched to a gene: 9. Germline V gene sequence: CDR1 LNHDA, CDR2 SQIVND (reference sequence). The sequence was collected from a person aged 18 to 75 in good health. The chain links TRBV19 to TRBJ1-5, with TRBD1 matching 7 bases. Sequencing was carried out using peripheral blood mononuclear cells. CDR3 loop: CASTPDRERQPQHF. CDR3 DNA (partial): TGTGCCAGTACCCCAGACAGGGAACGTCAGCCC. Drawing the rest from reference TRBV19 and TRBJ1-5, the complete variable domain is DGGITQSPKYLFRKEGQNVTLSCEQNLNHDAMYWYRQDPGQGLRLIYYSQIVNDFQKGDIAEGYSVSREKKESFPLTVTSAQKNPTAFYLCASTPDRERQPQHFGDGTRLSIL.